This T cell receptor beta chain is drawn from a study of blood T cells in healthy people across ages. Findings of the study overall: The CMV status of each donor remained undetermined, and this could have confounded shifts in expanded clonotypes.

The authors ran a second PCR of roughly 6 to 12 cycles using a sample-barcoded 5' primer and a J-beta primer mix. A single record per CDR3 protein comes from TCRdb applying MiXCR to the 5' RACE reads. Of fewer than 1.5 million distinct CDR3 sequences listed, roughly 45% were seen once; the top ten hold roughly 7.9%. Donor samples were obtained from healthy Caucasian individuals from Russia, aged about 6 to 100. J was trimmed by 4 bases and V by 5 bases; bases with no gene match: 6. CDR3 length: 16 residues. Per germline, CDR1 SGHAT and CDR2 FQNNGV. Comments on this clonotype: Its antigen is undetermined.

The sequencing input was blood. This clonotype originated in a woman between 18 and 29 years old in good health. The chain combines TRBV11-2 with TRBJ2-2; 11 bases are a match to TRBD1. In DNA, the CDR3 is TGTGCCAGCAGCCAAGGGACAGGGGGGTTCACCGGGGAGCTGTTTTTT. This gives the protein CASSQGTGGFTGELFF.